Listed here are 16 T cell receptor beta chains from one sample, sequenced in a study of blood T cell repertoires in COVID-19. The table came from immunoSEQ multiplex PCR; TCRdb's copy has only in-frame clones and leaves some out. The sample lists about 430,000 clones, roughly 90% occurring once. Input material: PBMCs or T cells enriched from blood (not recorded which). The receptors were gathered from a woman in her 30s with acute COVID-19.

The chain's CDR3 is CASSLDLVQNSPLHF. CDR3 bases: TGTGCCAGCAGCTTAGATCTGGTCCAGAATTCACCCCTCCACTTT. The genes are TRBV7-2 and TRBJ1-6; D unresolved. The ends were cut back, 1 base at V and 7 bases at J, with 11 bases in the middle. The CDR3 totals 15 residues. The germline V gene encodes CDR1 SGHTA and CDR2 FQGNSA.

The V and J genes are TRBV5-1 and TRBJ2-3; 11 bases fit TRBD2. The CDR3 contains 15 residues. V lost 5 bases to trimming and J lost 4 bases; unmatched junction nucleotides: 6. CDR1 and CDR2 (germline): SGHRS, YFSETQ. The CDR3 bases are TGCGCCAGCAGTATAGCGGGGGGGCCCCCAGATACGCAGTATTTT. Translated, it gives CASSIAGGPPDTQYF.

This clone was seen a handful of times. The CDR3 nucleotides are TGTGCCAGCAGCTTCGGGGGGGCCTTGAACACCGGGGAGCTGTTTTTT. Its protein is CASSFGGALNTGELFF. V and J are TRBV7-3 and TRBJ2-2; 8 bases agree with TRBD2. The germline gives CDR1 SGHTA, CDR2 FQGTGA. The CDR3 sequence is 16 residues long. Trimming at V came to 3 bases and at J to 1 base, leaving 4 bases not matched to a gene.

V gene TRBV7-7 combines with J gene TRBJ2-5; TRBD2 aligns across 12 bases. Germline lookup yields CDR1 SSHAT and CDR2 FNYEAQ (reference sequence). The CDR3 loop spans 16 amino acids. The V and J ends lost 1 base and 5 bases, in that order; junction bases with no gene match: 5. The CDR3 nucleotides are TGTGCCAGCAGCTTAGGGCTAGCGGGGGGGCTGGAGACCCAGTACTTC. It yields the protein CASSLGLAGGLETQYF.

This clone was found once. The gene calls are TRBV30 and TRBJ1-6, with 7 nucleotides matching TRBD1. In germline, CDR1 is GTSNPN, CDR2 SVGIG (reference sequence). The V segment lost 7 bases and the J segment 0 bases; nucleotides outside the gene matches: 3. This CDR3 contains 14 residues. In nucleotides, the CDR3 is TGTGCCTTTCAGGGGGGCTCCTATAATTCACCCCTCCACTTT. Its translation is CAFQGGSYNSPLHF.

The chain couples TRBV6-6 to TRBJ2-7; 10 nucleotides line up with TRBD1. This CDR3 contains 16 residues. Trimming took 5 bases from V and 3 from J; bases not matched to a gene: 10. CDR1 MNHNY and CDR2 SVGAGI come from the germline V gene (reference sequence). In nucleotides, the CDR3 is TGTGCCAGCAGTCCGGTCGGGACAGGGGTAGTCTACGAGCAGTACTTC. Amino acids: CASSPVGTGVVYEQYF.

This clone was detected ten times or more. The gene calls are TRBV9 and TRBJ2-1; D call uncertain. CDR1 and CDR2 from the germline V gene are SGDLS and YYNGEE. This CDR3 has 13 residues. Trimming pared 5 bases from V and 6 bases from J, leaving 12 bases between. The CDR3 loop is CASSYQYGNEQFF. DNA for the CDR3: TGTGCCAGCAGTTACCAATACGGCAATGAGCAGTTCTTC.

This chain links TRBV19 with TRBJ1-2, with a tentative D call TRBD1 (6 bases). Germline values: CDR1 LNHDA, CDR2 SQIVND (reference sequence). V gave up 6 bases and J gave up 8 bases, with 16 bases separating them. The CDR3 contains 13 residues. The CDR3 nucleotides read TGTGCCAGTAGCGCCAGGGGCTCTGGCGGCTACACCTTC. Residues: CASSARGSGGYTF.

V is TRBV28 and J is TRBJ2-1; weak D call: TRBD1 (5 bases). V was cut by 2 bases and J by 4 bases, with 15 bases left in between. The CDR3 contains 16 residues. Germline CDR1 and CDR2: MDHEN and SYDVKM. The CDR3 coding sequence is TGTGCCAGCAGTTTAGTACTCCAGGGCTTTTACAATGAGCAGTTCTTC. Translation: CASSLVLQGFYNEQFF.

This clone was observed a single time. The J gene is TRBJ1-3, the V gene TRBV3-1 (or the pseudogene TRBV3-2); D might be TRBD1 (5 bases). Per the germline V gene, CDR1 is LGHDT and CDR2 is YNNKEL (reference sequence). The V end lost 3 bases, the J end lost 3 bases, and 6 bases lay between the germline ends. This CDR3 is 13 amino acids long. The CDR3 here is CASSQGLGNTIYF. CDR3 coding DNA: TGTGCCAGCAGCCAGGGGCTTGGAAACACCATATATTTT.

The J gene is TRBJ2-4, the V gene TRBV6-5, with 10 bases identical to TRBD1. CDR3 length: 14 amino acids. Germline CDR1 is MNHEY and CDR2 is SVGAGI. The trim removed 6 bases at V and 5 bases at J, leaving 4 bases unmatched. The CDR3 nucleotides are TGTGCCAGCAGCCGCGGACAGGGGGAAAACATTCAGTACTTC. Encoded protein: CASSRGQGENIQYF.

This sequence joins TRBV5-1 and TRBJ2-7, with D possibly TRBD2 on 5 matching bases. CDR3 size: 13 residues. Trimming removed 3 bases at V and 11 bases at J, with 18 bases between. Germline V gene lookup returns CDR1 SGHRS and CDR2 YFSETQ. CDR3 amino acids: CASSSIPGGGEYF. Here the CDR3 DNA reads TGCGCCAGCAGCTCAATACCAGGAGGAGGAGAGTACTTC.

The rearrangement links TRBV15 to TRBJ1-5; 9 bases are shared with TRBD1. V gave up 5 bases and J gave up 4 bases; unmatched junction bases: 6. CDR1 and CDR2 from the germline V gene are LNHNV and YYDKDF (reference sequence). The CDR3 loop spans 15 amino acids. The CDR3 DNA sequence: TGTGCCACCAGCGGGACAGGGCCCCTTAATCAGCCCCAGCATTTT. Amino acid sequence: CATSGTGPLNQPQHF.

This clone came up once. This rearrangement joins TRBV5-1 to TRBJ2-7, with TRBD1 matching 9 bases. This CDR3 spans 15 amino acids. Germline trimming cut 5 bases from V and 5 bases from J; bases unmatched to any gene: 11. Germline-derived CDR1 and CDR2 are SGHRS and YFSETQ. The CDR3: CASSTLRDRVDEQYF. The CDR3 DNA sequence: TGCGCCAGCAGTACTCTCCGGGACAGGGTAGACGAGCAGTACTTC.

V usage is TRBV7-2 and J usage is TRBJ1-2, with 9 bases aligning to TRBD1. The CDR3 length is 15 residues. The germline V gene has CDR1 SGHTA and CDR2 FQGNSA. The V gene end was trimmed by 0 bases and the J gene end by 4 bases; junction bases not matched to a gene: 3. The CDR3 here is CASSLAGTGLYGYTF. DNA of the CDR3: TGTGCCAGCAGCTTAGCCGGGACAGGGCTCTATGGCTACACCTTC. The full variable domain, completed using reference TRBV7-2 and TRBJ1-2, is GAGVSQSPSNKVTEKGKDVELRCDPISGHTALYWYRQSLGQGLEFLIYFQGNSAPDKSGLPSDRFSAERTGGSVSTLTIQRTQQEDSAVYLCASSLAGTGLYGYTFGSGTRLTVV.

This clone was seen a handful of times. The J gene is TRBJ2-7, the V gene TRBV2; D possibly corresponds to TRBD1 (6 bases). This CDR3 comprises 12 residues. CDR1 is SNHLY, CDR2 FYNNEI, per germline. Trimming stripped 6 bases from V and 3 bases from J, with 9 bases between. The CDR3 DNA sequence: TGTGCCAGCAGCCGGGACAACTACGAGCAGTACTTC. It is translated as CASSRDNYEQYF. Looking up the rest from reference TRBV2 and TRBJ2-7 gives the full variable domain: EPEVTQTPSHQVTQMGQEVILRCVPISNHLYFYWYRQILGQKVEFLVSFYNNEISEKSEIFDDQFSVERPDGSNFTLKIRSTKLEDSAMYFCASSRDNYEQYFGPGTRLTVT.